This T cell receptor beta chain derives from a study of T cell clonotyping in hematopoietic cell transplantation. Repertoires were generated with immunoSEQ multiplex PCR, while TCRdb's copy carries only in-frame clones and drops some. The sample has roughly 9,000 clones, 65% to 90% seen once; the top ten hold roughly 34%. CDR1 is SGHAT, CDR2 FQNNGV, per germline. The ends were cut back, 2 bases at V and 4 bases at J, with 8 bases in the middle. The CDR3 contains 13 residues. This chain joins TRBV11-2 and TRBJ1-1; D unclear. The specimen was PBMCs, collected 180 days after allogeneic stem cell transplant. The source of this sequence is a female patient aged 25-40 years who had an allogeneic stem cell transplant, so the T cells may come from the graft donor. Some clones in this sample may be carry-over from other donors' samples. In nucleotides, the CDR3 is TGTGCCAGCAGCTTATTTCGGGGCACTGAAGCTTTCTTT. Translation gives CASSLFRGTEAFF.